This T cell receptor beta chain was sequenced in a study of cytomegalovirus exposure and HLA in healthy donors. In the study overall: An earlier analysis identified fewer than 130 million unique TCR beta sequences in about 190 million T cells.

There are 18 residues in the CDR3. Germline CDR1 and CDR2: SGHRS and YFSETQ. V lost 4 bases and J lost 5; bases outside the gene matches: 21. The primer mix had 60 Vbeta and 13 Jbeta primers. Clones were sequenced by immunoSEQ multiplex PCR, and TCRdb holds only the in-frame ones, with some missing. The data contain about 120,000 clones, more than 65% of them singletons. Nominally healthy donors were sampled, though unrecorded immune exposures were likely. Study-wide points: In vitro confirmation showed a few CMV-associated chains to be CMV antigen specific. It has been reported that TCR beta sequences accurately predicted the HLA-A and HLA-B alleles of most subjects.

This clone was recorded only once. What it binds is unknown. The V call is TRBV5-1, the J call TRBJ2-7; TRBD1 agrees at 7 bases. Material for sequencing was PBMCs. The receptor comes from a human donor in good health. The CDR3 DNA sequence: TGCGCCAGCAGCCAGACAGTATACGACAGGGTTAATAATCACGAGCAGTACTTC. Translating gives CASSQTVYDRVNNHEQYF.